This TCR beta chain appears in the sequencing data of a study of post-analysis software for immune sequencing data. As for the study in general: Patients had relapsing-remitting, secondary progressive or progressive-relapsing multiple sclerosis; some lacked subtype.

Libraries were made from TCR beta cDNA, and they carried unique molecular identifiers. The source material, roughly 0.9 to 11 million T cells, gave rise to about 490,000 cDNA molecules. From the PCR reads, TCRdb called clonotypes with MiXCR, one entry per CDR3 protein. The sample records 740,000 or so distinct CDR3 sequences, about 57% being singletons. Study results and caveats: With F measure, samples from one preparation batch clustered together strongly. Multiple sclerosis patients had significantly lower normalized Chao1 diversity than controls. Patients showed TRBV5-6, TRBV5-1 and TRBV20-1 among five TRBV segments more frequent than in controls.

As for this clonotype: Its antigen is as yet unknown.

This CDR3 has 16 residues. V dropped 6 bases and J dropped 4; count of bases not matched to a gene: 11. Germline V gene sequence: CDR1 MNHEY, CDR2 SVGEGT. This receptor was taken from a girl under 18 with multiple sclerosis. Sequenced input: blood. The chain recombines TRBV6-2 or TRBV6-3 with TRBJ2-1; TRBD2 agrees at 8 bases. The CDR3 region has the DNA TGTGCCAGCAGGGATTTGCGGGGGGTCTTTTACAATGAGCAGTTCTTC. Amino acids: CASRDLRGVFYNEQFF.